These 22 T cell receptor beta chains were all obtained from the same sample, sequenced in a study of OX40 agonist ivuxolimab in advanced cancers. Library generation was performed with the immunoSEQ multiplex PCR assay. Sourced from immuneACCESS, this table was stored by TCRdb with only in-frame sequences that have V and J called. A share of the clones is absent; for the studies checked, an unresolved V gene accounts for under half, and the remainder has no known explanation. In this sample the table shows around 80,000 clones, around 84% of which occur a single time. The top ten clones comprise approximately 7% of the sample. The sample in question was CD4+ or CD8+ T cells sorted from blood, obtained in a trial of the OX40 agonist ivuxolimab. Receptors originate from an adult with an advanced solid tumor such as melanoma, head and neck, liver or kidney cancer.

V is TRBV5-4 and J is TRBJ1-6; no clear D gene. Trimming stripped 0 bases from V and 7 bases from J, with 8 bases between. This CDR3 has 14 amino acids. CDR1 is SGHNT and CDR2 is YYREEE in the germline V gene (reference sequence). The CDR3 DNA is TGTGCCAGCAGCTTGGAGGTGGACAATTCACCCCTCCACTTT. Encoded protein: CASSLEVDNSPLHF.

The chain employs TRBV5-5 and TRBJ1-5; the D gene is possibly TRBD1 (5 bases). CDR3 length equals 13 residues. Trimming pared 4 bases from V and 7 bases from J, leaving 12 bases between. Germline values: CDR1 SGHKS, CDR2 YYEKEE (reference sequence). The CDR3 region is CASSDPRGQPQHF. CDR3 in DNA: TGTGCCAGCAGCGACCCCCGGGGCCAGCCCCAGCATTTT.

The chain couples TRBV18 to TRBJ2-7; the D gene is possibly TRBD2 (5 bases). Germline V gene data show CDR1 as KGHSH and CDR2 as LQKENI. With 3 bases removed from V and 0 bases from J, the gap between germline ends came to 9 bases. The CDR3 contains 14 residues. The CDR3 spells CASSPPGTSYEQYF. The CDR3 coding sequence is TGTGCCAGCTCACCTCCGGGAACCTCCTACGAGCAGTACTTC.

The gene calls are TRBV29-1 and TRBJ1-2; 9 bases map to TRBD1. The CDR3 extends over 12 amino acids. Per germline, CDR1 SQVTM and CDR2 ANQGSEA. J gave up 8 bases and V 7 bases, and 8 bases lay outside the gene matches. CDR3 DNA sequence: TGCAGCGCTCAACAGGGGGCGATCGGCTACACCTTC. Its protein is CSAQQGAIGYTF. Variable domain in full (rest from reference TRBV29-1 and TRBJ1-2): SAVISQKPSRDICQRGTSLTIQCQVDSQVTMMFWYRQQPGQSLTLIATANQGSEATYESGFVIDKFPISRPNLTFSTLTVSNMSPEDSSIYLCSAQQGAIGYTFGSGTRLTVV.

This clone appeared a single time. This chain joins TRBV4-1 and TRBJ2-7; D uncertain. This CDR3 has 14 residues. CDR1 MGHRA and CDR2 YSYEKL come from the germline V gene. The V and J ends lost 0 bases and 2 bases respectively, with 8 bases between them. In DNA, the CDR3 is TGCGCCAGCAGCCAAGATTTAACTACCTACGAGCAGTACTTC. Amino acids: CASSQDLTTYEQYF.

The V gene is TRBV27, the J gene TRBJ1-2; no reliable D call. Germline V gene lookup returns CDR1 MNHEY and CDR2 SMNVEV (reference sequence). Trimming took 2 bases from V and 0 from J, leaving 4 bases between them. The CDR3 length is 13 residues. CDR3: CASSLMANYGYTF. DNA of the CDR3: TGTGCCAGCAGTTTAATGGCTAACTATGGCTACACCTTC.

The chain employs TRBV19 and TRBJ2-1, with TRBD1 matching 7 bases. The germline gives CDR1 LNHDA, CDR2 SQIVND (reference sequence). This CDR3 has 15 residues. The V gene end was trimmed by 4 bases and the J gene end by 3 bases; junction bases not matched to a gene: 6. The CDR3 coding sequence is TGTGCCAGTAGTAGCGGGTCAGGGGGCTACAATGAGCAGTTCTTC. This encodes CASSSGSGGYNEQFF.

This clone was observed a handful of times. This chain links TRBV19 with TRBJ1-1; TRBD1 is a possible D gene (5 bases). Germline-derived CDR1 and CDR2 are LNHDA and SQIVND (reference sequence). The CDR3 contains 13 residues. The V gene lost 7 bases and the J gene lost 3 bases, with 12 bases spanning the gap. Written as DNA, the CDR3 is TGTGCCAGTAAGACGGGGCCTTACACTGAAGCTTTCTTT. Translating gives CASKTGPYTEAFF.

The V call is TRBV7-9, the J call TRBJ1-2; 9 bases agree with TRBD1. CDR1 and CDR2 from the germline V gene are SEHNR and FQNEAQ (reference sequence). This CDR3 region has 14 residues. Unmatched junction bases numbered 6, after V lost 4 bases and J lost 6 bases. DNA of the CDR3: TGTGCCAGCAGCTGGTCGACAGGGGGTAATGGCTACACCTTC. Protein sequence: CASSWSTGGNGYTF.

The J gene is TRBJ1-5, the V gene TRBV27, with no clear D. Germline V gives CDR1 MNHEY, CDR2 SMNVEV (reference sequence). The CDR3 spans 14 residues. Deletions cut 6 bases from V and 5 bases from J, with 14 bases between. CDR3 DNA: TGTGCCAGCAGGGGTCCCTCGAGGGATCAGCCCCAGCATTTT. It is translated as CASRGPSRDQPQHF.

The V and J genes are TRBV28 and TRBJ2-7; 10 bases are a match to TRBD1. Germline values: CDR1 MDHEN, CDR2 SYDVKM. Unmatched junction bases numbered 2, after V lost 6 bases and J lost 0 bases. This CDR3 is 14 amino acids long. CDR3: CASSRDRGSYEQYV. The CDR3 region has the DNA TGTGCCAGCAGCAGGGACAGGGGCTCCTACGAGCAGTACGTC.

The chain links TRBV6-6 to TRBJ2-7; 9 bases are a match to TRBD1. The CDR3 covers 15 residues. The junction had 10 bases not matched to a gene; V was cut back by 5 bases and J by 5 bases. Germline V lookup: CDR1 MNHNY, CDR2 SVGAGI (reference sequence). CDR3: CASSTTGTGLDEQYV. In nucleotides, the CDR3 is TGTGCCAGCAGTACTACCGGGACAGGGTTAGACGAGCAGTACGTC.

The chain joins TRBV7-9 to TRBJ1-6, with 7 bases fitting TRBD1. V gave up 1 base and J gave up 9 bases; unmatched junction bases: 3. The CDR3 has 14 amino acids. Germline V CDR1 and CDR2: SEHNR, FQNEAQ (reference sequence). CDR3 nucleotide sequence: TGTGCCAGCAGCTTAGGAGGGGGCGGTTCACCCCTCCACTTT. Amino acid sequence: CASSLGGGGSPLHF.

The chain uses TRBV6-5 and TRBJ2-6; D is unclear. The CDR3 runs to 14 residues. CDR1 and CDR2 from the germline V gene are MNHEY and SVGAGI. Deletions cut 6 bases from V and 0 bases from J, with 6 bases between. The CDR3, as DNA: TGTGCCAGCAGACTCCACTCTGGGGCCAACGTCCTGACTTTC. Residues: CASRLHSGANVLTF.

This chain joins TRBV6-6 and TRBJ2-1, with D tentatively TRBD1 (6 bases). Germline lookup yields CDR1 MNHNY and CDR2 SVGAGI (reference sequence). The CDR3 length is 15 residues. V was pared by 7 bases and J by 8 bases, with 21 bases between. Here the CDR3 DNA reads TGTGCCAGCACTTTGGGGGCGCCGGTTCAGGATGAGCAGTTCTTC. Amino acid sequence: CASTLGAPVQDEQFF.

The chain employs TRBV4-3 and TRBJ1-3, with D unclear. Germline V gives CDR1 LGHNA, CDR2 YSLEER. Trimming took 0 bases from V and 11 from J, leaving 11 bases between them. The CDR3 has 13 amino acids. The CDR3 loop reads CASSQDQGRAIYF. CDR3 nucleotide sequence: TGCGCCAGCAGCCAAGATCAAGGGCGCGCCATATATTTT.

This clone was seen just once. This rearrangement joins TRBV10-2 to TRBJ1-2; D unclear. The CDR3 has 11 residues. V lost 4 bases to trimming and J lost 8 bases, with 8 bases between them. The germline V gene has CDR1 WSHSY and CDR2 SAAADI. CDR3 protein: CASSAYSGYTF. As DNA, the CDR3 is TGCGCCAGCAGTGCCTATAGCGGCTACACCTTC.

The J gene is TRBJ1-1, the V gene TRBV6-5; D not resolved. This CDR3 region has 14 residues. The V gene's germline CDR1 is MNHEY and CDR2 SVGAGI. Trimming removed 4 bases from V and 1 base from J, with 10 bases in between. CDR3 sequence reads: CASSFLERNTEAFF. In DNA form, the CDR3 reads TGTGCCAGCAGTTTTTTAGAGCGGAACACTGAAGCTTTCTTT.

The chain employs TRBV28 and TRBJ2-3; tentatively, D is TRBD2 (6 bases). This CDR3 contains 17 residues. The V gene's germline CDR1 is MDHEN and CDR2 SYDVKM. Trimming shortened V by 3 bases and J by 0 bases, and 16 bases separated the two germline ends. CDR3 nucleotides: TGTGCCAGCAGTTTCCCCTGGGCGGGGACTAGCACAGATACGCAGTATTTT. Its translation: CASSFPWAGTSTDTQYF.

The chain is built from TRBV6-5 and TRBJ2-2; 10 bases map to TRBD1. V lost 6 bases and J lost 4; bases outside the gene matches: 5. The length of the CDR3 is 15 residues. Germline assignment: CDR1 MNHEY and CDR2 SVGAGI. In DNA, the CDR3 is TGTGCCAGCAGAATAGGGACAGGGGCCACCGGGGAGCTGTTTTTT. It yields the protein CASRIGTGATGELFF.

J is TRBJ1-5 and V is TRBV5-6; the match to TRBD1 covers 7 bases. V gave up 4 bases and J gave up 2 bases; unmatched junction bases: 6. CDR1 is SGHDT and CDR2 is YYEEEE in the germline V gene. This CDR3 region has 15 residues. The CDR3 spells CASSTDRLGNQPQHF. CDR3 DNA sequence: TGTGCCAGCAGCACGGACAGGTTGGGCAATCAGCCCCAGCATTTT.

The chain's CDR3 is CASSIGRGGTEAFF. Here the CDR3 DNA reads TGTGCCAGTAGTATAGGAAGGGGAGGCACTGAAGCTTTCTTT. The rearrangement links TRBV19 to TRBJ1-1, with a tentative D call TRBD1 (5 bases). The CDR3 extends over 14 amino acids. The germline gives CDR1 LNHDA, CDR2 SQIVND (reference sequence). V lost 1 base and J 4 bases, leaving 10 bases between the germline ends.